This is a list of T cell receptor beta chains from one sample in a study of blood T cell repertoires in COVID-19. Clones were read by immunoSEQ multiplex PCR, and TCRdb kept only the in-frame ones, dropping some. The sample yields just under 90,000 clones, 88% seen once. Sequenced sample: peripheral blood. Receptors were obtained from a man in his 60s with acute or convalescent COVID-19. CDR3s include the opening cysteine and the closing phenylalanine or tryptophan. The D gene is left open where the match is weak. A clone size is listed for some rows: how often the clone was seen (once, few, many), or a class if it is expanded.

J gene	V gene	D gene	clone size	CDR3 protein	CDR3 DNA
TRBJ1-6	TRBV18	NA	few	CASSPQGQYNSPLHF	TGTGCCAGCTCACCCCAAGGACAATATAATTCACCCCTCCACTTT
TRBJ2-3	TRBV27	TRBD2	few	CASSSPTSGTDTQYF	TGTGCCAGCAGTTCACCGACTAGCGGGACGGATACGCAGTATTTT
TRBJ1-2	TRBV9	TRBD1	NA	CASSAGTGHNYGYTF	TGTGCCAGCAGCGCGGGGACAGGACATAACTATGGCTACACCTTC
TRBJ2-7	TRBV27	NA	NA	CASSPSGTHHGQYF	TGTGCCAGCAGTCCCTCCGGGACTCACCACGGGCAGTACTTC
TRBJ1-2	TRBV5-1	NA	NA	CASSFLSNYGYTF	TGCGCCAGCAGCTTCCTCTCTAACTATGGCTACACCTTC
TRBJ2-1	TRBV5-4	TRBD2	NA	CASSDGLAGYNEQFF	TGTGCCAGCAGTGATGGACTAGCGGGATACAATGAGCAGTTCTTC
TRBJ2-3	TRBV7-6	TRBD1	NA	CASSPRRTGVSDTQYF	TGTGCCAGCAGCCCGAGGCGGACAGGGGTTTCAGATACGCAGTATTTT
TRBJ1-6	TRBV5-1	NA	NA	CASSGGEGTNSPLHF	TGCGCCAGCAGCGGCGGAGAGGGAACGAATTCACCCCTCCACTTT
TRBJ1-1	TRBV19	NA	NA	CASGTLGRGDTEAFF	TGTGCCAGTGGGACTCTGGGCCGGGGGGACACTGAAGCTTTCTTT
TRBJ2-1	TRBV27	TRBD2	NA	CASSLGGTSGYNEQFF	TGTGCCAGCAGTTTAGGGGGGACTAGTGGATACAATGAGCAGTTCTTC
TRBJ1-1	TRBV5-1	NA	once	CASSSRGTTEAFF	TGCGCCAGCAGCTCAAGGGGGACCACTGAAGCTTTCTTT
TRBJ2-1	TRBV5-5	TRBD1	NA	CASSLRQGALEQFF	TGTGCCAGCAGCTTGAGGCAGGGGGCTCTTGAGCAGTTCTTC
TRBJ1-2	TRBV12-3/TRBV12-4	NA	once	CASSFGAGRIYAF	TGTGCCAGCAGTTTTGGGGCCGGACGGATCTACGCCTTC
TRBJ2-7	TRBV24-1	TRBD1	NA	CATSDSRTGEQYF	TGTGCCACCAGTGACTCGAGGACAGGGGAGCAGTACTTC
TRBJ2-1	TRBV7-2	NA	NA	CASSLRPTGKIYNEQFF	TGTGCCAGCAGCTTAAGGCCAACAGGGAAAATATACAATGAGCAGTTCTTC
TRBJ1-5	TRBV25-1	TRBD1	NA	CASCPGGWNQPQHF	TGTGCCAGCTGTCCAGGGGGATGGAATCAGCCCCAGCATTTT
TRBJ1-2	TRBV12-3/TRBV12-4	NA	few	CASKGAGYGYTF	TGTGCCAGCAAAGGGGCGGGATATGGCTACACCTTC
TRBJ1-4	TRBV30	TRBD1	NA	CAWSSGRQGFNEKLFF	TGTGCCTGGAGTTCGGGTCGACAGGGGTTTAATGAAAAACTGTTTTTT
TRBJ2-7	TRBV5-1	TRBD1	NA	CASSSGTGGKQYF	TGCGCCAGCAGCTCCGGGACAGGGGGTAAGCAGTACTTC
TRBJ1-5	TRBV20-1	NA	NA	CSASAQGLSNQPQHF	TGCAGTGCTAGTGCACAGGGTTTATCCAATCAGCCCCAGCATTTT
TRBJ1-1	TRBV19	NA	NA	CASSLAPGGAFF	TGTGCCAGTAGTCTGGCCCCCGGAGGAGCTTTCTTT
TRBJ1-6	TRBV3-1/TRBV3-2	TRBD1	NA	CASSRDSNSPLHF	TGTGCCAGCAGCCGGGACAGTAATTCACCCCTCCACTTT
TRBJ2-2	TRBV7-8	NA	NA	CASSLDPRGGANTGELFF	TGTGCCAGCAGCTTAGACCCCCGCGGAGGAGCGAACACCGGGGAGCTGTTTTTT
TRBJ1-3	TRBV30	NA	NA	CAWISSGNTIYF	TGTGCCTGGATCAGCTCTGGAAACACCATATATTTT
TRBJ2-7	TRBV5-4	TRBD2	NA	CASNSTSGSYEQYF	TGTGCCAGCAACTCGACTAGCGGATCCTACGAGCAGTACTTC
TRBJ2-1	TRBV24-1	NA	NA	CATSVFQGSNEQFF	TGTGCCACCAGTGTGTTTCAGGGATCCAATGAGCAGTTCTTC
TRBJ2-7	TRBV30	TRBD1	many	CAWSGDTGGEQYF	TGTGCCTGGAGTGGCGATACAGGGGGCGAGCAGTACTTC
TRBJ1-5	TRBV21-1	NA	NA	CASTRDRYQPQHF	TGTGCCAGCACGAGGGACAGGTATCAGCCCCAGCATTTT
TRBJ2-2	TRBV24-1	TRBD2	NA	CATSDLLASGGNTGELFF	TGTGCCACCAGTGATTTGTTAGCTAGCGGGGGGAACACCGGGGAGCTGTTTTTT
TRBJ2-5	TRBV5-1	NA	NA	CASSLFAGEETQYF	TGCGCCAGCAGCTTGTTTGCCGGGGAAGAGACCCAGTACTTC
TRBJ1-5	TRBV6-6	TRBD1	NA	CASSRTRQGPYQPQHF	TGTGCCAGCAGTCGAACCCGACAGGGCCCGTATCAGCCCCAGCATTTT
TRBJ2-7	TRBV20-1	TRBD1	NA	CSGQGPYEQYF	TGCAGTGGACAGGGACCCTACGAGCAGTACTTC
TRBJ2-1	TRBV9	TRBD2	NA	CASSAPSGTTSYNEQFF	TGTGCCAGCAGCGCCCCTTCCGGGACTACCTCCTACAATGAGCAGTTCTTC
TRBJ1-1	TRBV7-9	NA	NA	CASSSHIQGSTEAFF	TGTGCCAGCAGCTCCCATATACAGGGTAGCACTGAAGCTTTCTTT
TRBJ2-5	TRBV20-1	TRBD2	NA	CSASPFAGGKETQYF	TGCAGTGCTAGTCCATTTGCGGGAGGGAAAGAGACCCAGTACTTC
TRBJ1-1	TRBV30	NA	NA	CAWSWRGTEAFF	TGTGCCTGGAGTTGGAGGGGAACTGAAGCTTTCTTT
TRBJ1-2	TRBV10-2	NA	NA	CASNSVGQGFGGYTF	TGCGCCAGCAATTCTGTCGGCCAGGGGTTCGGTGGCTACACCTTC
TRBJ2-2	TRBV11-2	NA	NA	CASSLSLGLNGELFF	TGTGCCAGCAGCTTATCACTAGGGCTCAACGGGGAGCTGTTTTTT
TRBJ2-7	TRBV15	NA	NA	CATSRDRGSNYEQYF	TGTGCCACCAGCAGAGACCGAGGGAGTAACTACGAGCAGTACTTC
TRBJ2-1	TRBV29-1	NA	NA	CSVDSRSSYNEQFF	TGCAGCGTTGATTCTAGGAGCTCCTACAATGAGCAGTTCTTC
TRBJ2-1	TRBV3-1/TRBV3-2	TRBD2	NA	CASSQQLAGGQQFF	TGTGCCAGCAGCCAACAACTAGCGGGAGGTCAGCAGTTCTTC
TRBJ2-2	TRBV30	NA	NA	CAWSVIAGPGELFF	TGTGCCTGGAGTGTAATCGCAGGCCCCGGGGAGCTGTTTTTT
TRBJ2-2	TRBV29-1	NA	NA	CSVLDRINTGELFF	TGCAGCGTATTAGACAGGATCAACACCGGGGAGCTGTTTTTT
TRBJ2-7	TRBV24-1	TRBD1	few	CATPGTGGSYEQYF	TGTGCCACCCCTGGGACAGGGGGTTCCTACGAGCAGTACTTC
TRBJ2-7	TRBV30	NA	NA	CAWSDIVVASVQYF	TGTGCCTGGAGTGATATAGTCGTAGCCTCGGTGCAGTACTTC
TRBJ1-1	TRBV19	NA	NA	CASSSGGRDTEAFF	TGTGCCAGTAGTAGCGGGGGGAGAGACACTGAAGCTTTCTTT
TRBJ2-7	TRBV5-1	TRBD2	NA	CARAGGAGAYEQYF	TGCGCCCGCGCCGGGGGGGCGGGGGCCTACGAGCAGTACTTC
TRBJ2-2	TRBV29-1	NA	few	CSVDRQGTGELFF	TGCAGCGTTGATCGTCAGGGCACCGGGGAGCTGTTTTTT
TRBJ1-4	TRBV2	NA	NA	CASKRQSPTNEKLFF	TGTGCCAGCAAGAGACAGTCCCCGACTAATGAAAAACTGTTTTTT
TRBJ1-4	TRBV6-5	TRBD1	NA	CALSRGAPNEKLFF	TGTGCCTTAAGCAGGGGGGCACCTAATGAAAAACTGTTTTTT
TRBJ2-1	TRBV7-3	NA	NA	CASSLWGGEAAEQFF	TGTGCCAGCAGCTTATGGGGCGGGGAGGCCGCCGAGCAGTTCTTC
TRBJ1-1	TRBV3-1/TRBV3-2	NA	once	CASSIEGVHTEAFF	TGTGCCAGCAGTATCGAGGGGGTACACACTGAAGCTTTCTTT
TRBJ1-1	TRBV5-1	NA	NA	CASSLDYREAFF	TGCGCCAGCAGCTTGGATTACAGGGAGGCTTTCTTT